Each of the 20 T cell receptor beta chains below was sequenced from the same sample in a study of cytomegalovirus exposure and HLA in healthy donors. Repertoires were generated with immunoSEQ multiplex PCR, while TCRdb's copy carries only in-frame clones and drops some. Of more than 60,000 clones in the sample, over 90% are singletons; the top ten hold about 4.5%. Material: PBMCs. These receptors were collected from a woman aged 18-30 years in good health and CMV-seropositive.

This CDR3 is CASSGGMRGLGIQYF. CDR3 coding DNA: TGTGCCAGCAGCGGGGGGATGCGGGGTCTTGGCATTCAGTACTTC. This chain links TRBV7-2 with TRBJ2-4; weak D call: TRBD2 (6 bases). CDR1 SGHTA and CDR2 FQGNSA come from the germline V gene. The germline V and J ends were trimmed by 5 bases and 9 bases, with 20 bases remaining between them. The CDR3 spans 15 residues.

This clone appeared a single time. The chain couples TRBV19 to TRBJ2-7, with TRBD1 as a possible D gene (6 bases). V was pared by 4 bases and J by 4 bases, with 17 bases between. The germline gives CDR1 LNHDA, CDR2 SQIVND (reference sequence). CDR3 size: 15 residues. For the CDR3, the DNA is TGTGCCAGTAGTAGATCCCGGGACAAAGCTTACGAGCAGTACTTC. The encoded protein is CASSRSRDKAYEQYF.

CDR3 sequence: CASSEASGTTKNIQYF. CDR3 nucleotide sequence: TGTGCCAGCAGTGAAGCTAGCGGTACTACCAAAAACATTCAGTACTTC. The J gene is TRBJ2-4, the V gene TRBV2; D may be TRBD2 (6 bases). V shed 0 bases and J shed 2 bases, with 11 bases lying between them. Germline V gene lookup returns CDR1 SNHLY and CDR2 FYNNEI. This CDR3 has 16 amino acids.

The CDR3 protein is CAWSVARTFGGGFAEKLFF. CDR3 in DNA: TGTGCCTGGAGTGTAGCCCGTACGTTTGGGGGGGGTTTCGCTGAAAAACTGTTTTTT. This sequence joins TRBV30 and TRBJ1-4; D might be TRBD1 (5 bases). The CDR3 runs 19 residues. The ends were cut back, 0 bases at V and 7 bases at J, with 27 bases in the middle. The germline V gene has CDR1 GTSNPN and CDR2 SVGIG (reference sequence).

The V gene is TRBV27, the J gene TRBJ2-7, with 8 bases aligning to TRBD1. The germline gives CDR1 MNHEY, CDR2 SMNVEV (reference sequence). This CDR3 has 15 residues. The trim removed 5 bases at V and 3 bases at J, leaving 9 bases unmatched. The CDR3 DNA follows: TGTGCCAGCAGTCTCCATGGGACAGGTCTCTACGAGCAGTACTTC. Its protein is CASSLHGTGLYEQYF.

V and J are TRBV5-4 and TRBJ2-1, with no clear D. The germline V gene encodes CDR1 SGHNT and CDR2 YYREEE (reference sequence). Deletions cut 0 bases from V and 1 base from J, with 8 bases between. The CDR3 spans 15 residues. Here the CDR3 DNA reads TGTGCCAGCAGCTTGGGGGCAGCATCCTACAATGAGCAGTTCTTC. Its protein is CASSLGAASYNEQFF.

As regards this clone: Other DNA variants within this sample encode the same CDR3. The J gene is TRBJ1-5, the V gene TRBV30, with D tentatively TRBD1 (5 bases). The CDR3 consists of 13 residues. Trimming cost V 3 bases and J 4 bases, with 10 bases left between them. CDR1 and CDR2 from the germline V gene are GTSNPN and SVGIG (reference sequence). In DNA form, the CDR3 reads TGTGCCTGGAGCCTCGACAGTAATCAGCCCCAGCATTTT. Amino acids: CAWSLDSNQPQHF. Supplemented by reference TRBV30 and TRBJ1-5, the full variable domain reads SQTIHQWPATLVQPVGSPLSLECTVEGTSNPNLYWYRQAAGRGLQLLFYSVGIGQISSEVPQNLSASRPQDRQFILSSKKLLLSDSGFYLCAWSLDSNQPQHFGDGTRLSIL.

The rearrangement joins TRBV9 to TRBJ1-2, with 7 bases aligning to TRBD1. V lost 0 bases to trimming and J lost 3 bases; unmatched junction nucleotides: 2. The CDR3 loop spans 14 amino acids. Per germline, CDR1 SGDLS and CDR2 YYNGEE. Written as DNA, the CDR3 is TGTGCCAGCAGCGTAGAGGGGACAGACTATGGCTACACCTTC. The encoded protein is CASSVEGTDYGYTF.

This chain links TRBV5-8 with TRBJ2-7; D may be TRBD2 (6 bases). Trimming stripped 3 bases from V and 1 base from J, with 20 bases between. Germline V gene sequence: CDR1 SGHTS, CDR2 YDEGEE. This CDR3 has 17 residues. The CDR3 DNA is TGTGCCAGCAGCTGGGGACTGCTCTTAGGGCAATCCTACGAGCAGTACTTC. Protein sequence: CASSWGLLLGQSYEQYF. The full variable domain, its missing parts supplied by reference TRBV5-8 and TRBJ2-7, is EAGVTQSPTHLIKTRGQQATLRCSPISGHTSVYWYQQALGLGLQFLLWYDEGEERNRGNFPPRFSGRQFPNYSSELNVNALELEDSALYLCASSWGLLLGQSYEQYFGPGTRLTVT.

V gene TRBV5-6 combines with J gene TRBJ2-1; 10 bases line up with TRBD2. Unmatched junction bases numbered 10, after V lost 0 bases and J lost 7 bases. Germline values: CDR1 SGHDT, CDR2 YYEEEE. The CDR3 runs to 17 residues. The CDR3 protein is CASSLVASGRSGNEQFF. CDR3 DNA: TGTGCCAGCAGCTTGGTCGCTAGCGGGAGAAGTGGGAATGAGCAGTTCTTC. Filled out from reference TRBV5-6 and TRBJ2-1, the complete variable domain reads DAGVTQSPTHLIKTRGQQVTLRCSPKSGHDTVSWYQQALGQGPQFIFQYYEEEERQRGNFPDRFSGHQFPNYSSELNVNALLLGDSALYLCASSLVASGRSGNEQFFGPGTRLTVL.

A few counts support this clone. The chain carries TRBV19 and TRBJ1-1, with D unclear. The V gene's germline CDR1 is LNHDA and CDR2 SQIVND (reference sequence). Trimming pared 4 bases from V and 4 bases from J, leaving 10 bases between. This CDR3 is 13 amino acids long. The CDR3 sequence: CASSTGRGTEAFF. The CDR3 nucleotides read TGTGCCAGTAGTACCGGACGGGGCACTGAAGCTTTCTTT.

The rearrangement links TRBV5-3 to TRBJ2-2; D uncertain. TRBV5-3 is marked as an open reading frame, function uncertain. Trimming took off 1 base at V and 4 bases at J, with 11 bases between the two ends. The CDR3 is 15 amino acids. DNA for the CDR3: TGTGCCAGAAGCTTGAAAGTGCGAGGCACCGGGGAGCTGTTTTTT. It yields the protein CARSLKVRGTGELFF.

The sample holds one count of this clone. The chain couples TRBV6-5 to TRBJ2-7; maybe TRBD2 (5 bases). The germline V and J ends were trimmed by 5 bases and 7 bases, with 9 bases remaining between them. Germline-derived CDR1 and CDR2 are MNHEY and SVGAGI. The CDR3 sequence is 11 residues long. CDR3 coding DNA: TGTGCCAGCAGTGCCCCGGGAGAGCAGTACTTC. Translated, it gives CASSAPGEQYF.

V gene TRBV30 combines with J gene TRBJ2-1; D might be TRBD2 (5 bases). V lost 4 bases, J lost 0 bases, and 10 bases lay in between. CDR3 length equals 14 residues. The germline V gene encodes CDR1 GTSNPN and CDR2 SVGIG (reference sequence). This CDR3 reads CAWKVGSSYNEQFF. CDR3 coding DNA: TGTGCCTGGAAGGTGGGGAGCTCCTACAATGAGCAGTTCTTC. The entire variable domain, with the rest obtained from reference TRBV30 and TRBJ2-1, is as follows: SQTIHQWPATLVQPVGSPLSLECTVEGTSNPNLYWYRQAAGRGLQLLFYSVGIGQISSEVPQNLSASRPQDRQFILSSKKLLLSDSGFYLCAWKVGSSYNEQFFGPGTRLTVL.

The CDR3 spells CASSYSPSGELFF. For the CDR3, the DNA is TGTGCCAGCAGTTACTCCCCCTCCGGGGAGCTGTTTTTT. This chain joins TRBV6-6 and TRBJ2-2; D unclear. The CDR3 is 13 amino acids. Germline CDR1 MNHNY, CDR2 SVGAGI (reference sequence). V was clipped by 0 bases and J by 6 bases, with 5 bases between them.

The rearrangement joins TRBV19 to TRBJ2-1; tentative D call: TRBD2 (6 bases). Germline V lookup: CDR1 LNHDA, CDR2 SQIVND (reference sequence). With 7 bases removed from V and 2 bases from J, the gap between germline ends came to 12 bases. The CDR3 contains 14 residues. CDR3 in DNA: TGTGCCAGTAAGATGGCGGGGACCTACAATGAGCAGTTCTTC. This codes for CASKMAGTYNEQFF.

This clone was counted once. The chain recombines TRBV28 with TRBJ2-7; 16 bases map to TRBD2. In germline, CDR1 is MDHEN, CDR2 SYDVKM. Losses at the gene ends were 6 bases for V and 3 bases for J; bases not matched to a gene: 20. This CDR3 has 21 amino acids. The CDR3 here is CASSRYTGPGLAGGRVYEQYF. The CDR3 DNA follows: TGTGCCAGCAGCCGCTACACAGGACCGGGACTAGCGGGAGGGCGAGTCTACGAGCAGTACTTC.

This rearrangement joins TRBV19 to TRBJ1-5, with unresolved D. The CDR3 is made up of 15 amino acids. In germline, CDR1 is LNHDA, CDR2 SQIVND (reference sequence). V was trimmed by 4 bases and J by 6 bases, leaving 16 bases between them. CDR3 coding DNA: TGTGCCAGTAGTAGGTCGGAGGCACAGAGTCAGCCCCAGCATTTT. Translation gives CASSRSEAQSQPQHF.

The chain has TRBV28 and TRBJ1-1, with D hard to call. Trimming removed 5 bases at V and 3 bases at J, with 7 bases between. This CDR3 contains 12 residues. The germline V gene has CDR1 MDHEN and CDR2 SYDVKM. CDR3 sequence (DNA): TGTGCCAGCAGTCCGGGGTACACTGAAGCTTTCTTT. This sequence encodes CASSPGYTEAFF.

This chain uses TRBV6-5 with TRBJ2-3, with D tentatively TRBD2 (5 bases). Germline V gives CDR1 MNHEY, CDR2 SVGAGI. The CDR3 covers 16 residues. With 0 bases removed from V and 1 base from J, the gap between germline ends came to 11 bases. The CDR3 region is CASSYSGLAGTDTQYF. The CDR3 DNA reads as TGTGCCAGCAGTTACTCCGGGCTAGCTGGCACAGATACGCAGTATTTT.